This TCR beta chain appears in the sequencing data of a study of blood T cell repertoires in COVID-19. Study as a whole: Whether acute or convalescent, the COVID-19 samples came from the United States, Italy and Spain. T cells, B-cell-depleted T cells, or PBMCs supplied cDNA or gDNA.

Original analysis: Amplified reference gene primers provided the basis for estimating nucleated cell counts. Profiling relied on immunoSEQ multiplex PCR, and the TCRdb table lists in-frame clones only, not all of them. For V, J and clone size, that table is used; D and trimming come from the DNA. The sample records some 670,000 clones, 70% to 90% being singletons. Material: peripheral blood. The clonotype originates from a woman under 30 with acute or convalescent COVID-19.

The CDR3, as DNA: TGTGCCAGCAGCCGAGGGACAGCTTGGAACACTGAAGCTTTCTTT. This translates into CASSRGTAWNTEAFF. V gene TRBV7-3 combines with J gene TRBJ1-1; 7 positions match TRBD1. Germline V gene sequence: CDR1 SGHTA, CDR2 FQGTGA. The length of the CDR3 is 15 residues. Trimming took 5 bases from V and 1 from J; bases not matched to a gene: 7.